What follows is one TCR beta chain and its context. This specimen comes from a study of T cell changes during pregnancy in multiple sclerosis. Trimming took off 1 base at V and 1 base at J, with 6 bases between the two ends. CDR1 and CDR2 from the germline V gene are MNHEY and SMNVEV (reference sequence). CDR3 size: 14 residues. Here immunoSEQ multiplex PCR was the method, and the copy in TCRdb shows in-frame clones only, minus some. The sample records about 60,000 clones, around 93% being singletons. Sequencing was performed on CD8+ T cells from peripheral blood mononuclear cells, taken in the second trimester of pregnancy. The receptor's source is a female donor with multiple sclerosis, enrolled in a pregnancy study. The rearrangement uses TRBV27 and TRBJ2-3; tentatively, D is TRBD1 (5 bases). Written as DNA, the CDR3 is TGTGCCAGCAGTTTATTCAGGGGCACAGATACGCAGTATTTT. It encodes CASSLFRGTDTQYF.